The entry below gives a single T cell receptor beta chain sequence along with its context. This entry comes from a study of T cell changes during pregnancy in multiple sclerosis. TCRdb's copy holds only in-frame clones and misses some; the assay was immunoSEQ multiplex PCR. Of some 28,000 clones in the sample, 85% to 90% were seen once. The germline V gene has CDR1 LGHNA and CDR2 YNFKEQ. V shed 5 bases, J shed 5 bases, and the junction held 7 bases outside the gene matches. The CDR3 runs to 17 residues. The genes are TRBV4-2 and TRBJ2-3, with 16 bases matching TRBD2. This clonotype originated in a female donor in good health, enrolled as a control in a pregnancy study. The sample in question was CD4+ T cells from peripheral blood mononuclear cells, obtained in the first trimester of pregnancy. CDR3 residues: CASSSGLAGGPEDTQYF. CDR3 in DNA: TGTGCCAGCAGCTCGGGACTAGCGGGAGGGCCGGAAGATACGCAGTATTTT.